This is a list of T cell receptor beta chains from one sample in a study of technical replicates of blood from several donors. Sequencing used immunoSEQ multiplex PCR; TCRdb keeps in-frame clones, though not all of them. Of approximately 73,000 clones listed, 93% are singletons. The sequencing input was T cells isolated from PBMCs. These receptor sequences come from a human donor in good health. Both conserved end residues are part of each CDR3. Fields, in order: CDR3 protein, clone size, V gene, J gene. Clone sizes are given selectively: once, few, many, or a class where the clone is expanded.

CASSVEDRGSYEQYF	once	TRBV9	TRBJ2-7
CASTPGEDTQYF	once	TRBV9	TRBJ2-3
CASSVGQSNTEAFF	.	TRBV9	TRBJ1-1
CASSLRRQGDEQYF	.	TRBV7-8	TRBJ2-7
CASKVRPTSGSTGELFF	.	TRBV6-4	TRBJ2-2
CASSPGVWVYGYTF	.	TRBV27	TRBJ1-2
CASSLGLAAQETQYF	once	TRBV5-5	TRBJ2-5
CASRLLGGVNQPQHF	few	TRBV28	TRBJ1-5
CASSKALRRGPNTIYF	.	TRBV6-1	TRBJ1-3
CASSVGGGKLFF	.	TRBV2	TRBJ1-4
CASSITSGRFDNEQFF	once	TRBV27	TRBJ2-1
CASAGQGGYNEQFF	.	TRBV2	TRBJ2-1
CASSGSFEQFF	.	TRBV28	TRBJ2-1
CASSGGTRITYEQYF	.	TRBV2	TRBJ2-7
CASSESAGGILNTQYF	.	TRBV10-1	TRBJ2-3
CASSFELGTGIPYEQYF	once	TRBV7-2	TRBJ2-7
CASSMGTAPPYNEQFF	.	TRBV19	TRBJ2-1